This T cell receptor beta chain was identified in a study of T-cell memory formation after mild COVID-19. V gave up 2 bases and J gave up 4 bases; unmatched junction bases: 15. CDR3 length equals 18 residues. Germline V lookup: CDR1 LNHNV, CDR2 YYDKDF (reference sequence). Only a few counts were recorded for this clonotype. TCRdb independently ran MiXCR on the 5' RACE reads; one entry per CDR3 protein. The sample has 350,000 to 400,000 distinct CDR3 sequences; around 15% are singletons. The chain has TRBV15 and TRBJ2-5, with 8 bases identical to TRBD1. Sequencing was carried out using PBMCs or a T cell subset sorted from them (not recorded which). This TCR was sampled from a man aged 18-30 years who had mild COVID-19 (a few samples of this study predate the infection). Cell type and time point are not known. CDR3 amino acids: CATSRKQGANRGVETQYF. The CDR3 region has the DNA TGTGCCACCAGCAGAAAGCAGGGGGCGAATAGGGGAGTAGAGACCCAGTACTTC.